The 30 T cell receptor beta chains listed next were all sequenced from one sample in a study of cytomegalovirus exposure and HLA in healthy donors. Repertoires were generated with immunoSEQ multiplex PCR, while TCRdb's copy carries only in-frame clones and drops some. Of about 120,000 clones detected, approximately 88% appear once; the ten largest clones hold 1.5% to 2.5%. The sample was PBMCs. The receptors come from a woman younger than 35 in good health and CMV-seronegative.

The gene calls are TRBV25-1 and TRBJ2-2; TRBD2 matches 13 bases. The ends lost 6 bases at V and 8 bases at J; junction bases unmatched: 6. The CDR3 runs 15 residues. Germline V gene data show CDR1 as MGHDK and CDR2 as SYGVNS. CDR3 amino acids: CASSLGTSGMGELFF. The CDR3 region has the DNA TGTGCCAGCAGCCTCGGGACTAGCGGGATGGGGGAGCTGTTTTTT.

The table lists this clone with a few counts. This sequence joins TRBV30 and TRBJ1-1, with no clear D. The CDR3 sequence is 14 residues long. Per germline, CDR1 GTSNPN and CDR2 SVGIG (reference sequence). V was shortened by 0 bases and J by 1 base, with 9 bases between the two germline ends. CDR3 sequence (DNA): TGTGCCTGGAGTGTAACCTTGAGGAACACTGAAGCTTTCTTT. It codes for CAWSVTLRNTEAFF.

The V and J genes are TRBV6-5 and TRBJ1-4, with a tentative D call TRBD1 (6 bases). CDR3 length: 15 amino acids. Germline V gene data show CDR1 as MNHEY and CDR2 as SVGAGI. The ends were cut back, 7 bases at V and 7 bases at J, with 19 bases in the middle. CDR3 sequence reads: CASILTGWGFEKLFF. For the CDR3, the DNA is TGTGCCAGCATTCTAACAGGGTGGGGGTTTGAAAAACTGTTTTTT.

This chain links TRBV12-5 with TRBJ2-1; TRBD2 might be the D (5 bases). The length of the CDR3 is 11 residues. Trimming left V 5 bases short and J 12 bases short, with 11 bases between. Germline V gene sequence: CDR1 LGHNT, CDR2 FRNRAP. The CDR3 spells CASGPGIGQFF. The CDR3 nucleotides read TGTGCTAGTGGTCCGGGGATTGGGCAGTTCTTC.

The count of this clone is one. This sequence joins TRBV28 and TRBJ2-1; possible D gene TRBD1, 7 bases. The CDR3 extends over 14 amino acids. CDR1 is MDHEN, CDR2 SYDVKM, per germline. V shed 4 bases and J shed 9 bases, with 16 bases lying between them. The CDR3: CASSWRAGGSEQFF. CDR3 coding DNA: TGTGCCAGCAGTTGGAGGGCAGGGGGGAGTGAGCAGTTCTTC.

This clone has a handful of counts. V is TRBV27 and J is TRBJ1-2; tentatively, D is TRBD1 (6 bases). The CDR3 sequence is 16 residues long. Germline-derived CDR1 and CDR2 are MNHEY and SMNVEV (reference sequence). V lost 3 bases and J lost 5, with 19 bases in between. The CDR3 bases are TGTGCCAGCAGTTTGCAGGGGAGAGCCTCTCGTTATGGCTACACCTTC. It is translated as CASSLQGRASRYGYTF.

The chain links TRBV6-1 to TRBJ1-5; the D is unclear. V lost 0 bases, J lost 5 bases, and 11 bases lay in between. This CDR3 has 15 amino acids. CDR1 is MNHNS, CDR2 SASEGT, per germline. The CDR3 sequence: CASSEASRRYQPQHF. The CDR3 nucleotides read TGTGCCAGCAGTGAAGCGAGTAGGAGGTATCAGCCCCAGCATTTT.

This clone showed up just once. V gene TRBV23-1 combines with J gene TRBJ2-2, with D perhaps matching TRBD1 (6 bases). TRBV23-1 counts as an open reading frame of uncertain function. V lost 2 bases and J 1 base, leaving 17 bases between the germline ends. The CDR3 totals 18 residues. The CDR3: CASSQPGPGELNTGELFF. CDR3 nucleotide sequence: TGCGCCAGCAGTCAACCGGGTCCAGGGGAATTGAACACCGGGGAGCTGTTTTTT.

This chain links TRBV5-1 with TRBJ2-1, with D unclear. Germline lookup yields CDR1 SGHRS and CDR2 YFSETQ. V lost 7 bases and J lost 0, with 8 bases in between. The length of the CDR3 is 13 residues. CDR3 protein: CASSTYSYNEQFF. The CDR3 DNA follows: TGCGCCAGCTCTACCTACTCCTACAATGAGCAGTTCTTC.

V and J are TRBV6-5 and TRBJ1-2, with unresolved D. V lost 6 bases to trimming and J lost 4 bases, with 15 bases between them. This CDR3 contains 14 residues. The germline V gene encodes CDR1 MNHEY and CDR2 SVGAGI. In DNA form, the CDR3 reads TGTGCCAGCAGGGAGAGCGGACGGATCTATGGCTACACCTTC. Amino acids: CASRESGRIYGYTF.

The chain carries TRBV6-1 and TRBJ1-1, with 8 bases matching TRBD1. Trimming cost V 1 base and J 3 bases; bases outside gene matches: 7. In germline, CDR1 is MNHNS, CDR2 SASEGT. CDR3 length: 16 amino acids. CDR3 nucleotides: TGTGCCAGCAGTGAAGGCCCAGGGGGCTTCGACACTGAAGCTTTCTTT. This encodes CASSEGPGGFDTEAFF.

The genes are TRBV5-4 and TRBJ2-1; possible D gene TRBD2, 5 bases. Germline V gene sequence: CDR1 SGHNT, CDR2 YYREEE (reference sequence). The CDR3 loop spans 15 amino acids. V was trimmed by 0 bases and J by 9 bases, leaving 16 bases between them. CDR3 DNA: TGTGCCAGCAGCTTGGCCGGGCCCGCGGGCGGTGAGCAGTTCTTC. It codes for CASSLAGPAGGEQFF. Complete variable domain (other parts from reference TRBV5-4 and TRBJ2-1): ETGVTQSPTHLIKTRGQQVTLRCSSQSGHNTVSWYQQALGQGPQFIFQYYREEENGRGNFPPRFSGLQFPNYSSELNVNALELDDSALYLCASSLAGPAGGEQFFGPGTRLTVL.

The chain joins TRBV9 to TRBJ1-4; no clear D. Per the germline V gene, CDR1 is SGDLS and CDR2 is YYNGEE. V dropped 3 bases and J dropped 2 bases, with 17 bases sitting between them. The CDR3 runs to 17 residues. CDR3 loop: CASSGPRTEATNEKLFF. The CDR3 region has the DNA TGTGCCAGCAGCGGGCCGCGTACCGAAGCGACTAATGAAAAACTGTTTTTT.

For the CDR3, the DNA is TGTGCCAGCAGCTTGGGGAGGGAGCAGTACTTC. Its translation: CASSLGREQYF. The rearrangement uses TRBV5-6 and TRBJ2-7; tentatively, D is TRBD2 (5 bases). V was clipped by 0 bases and J by 7 bases, with 5 bases between them. The CDR3 is made up of 11 amino acids. CDR1 and CDR2 from the germline V gene are SGHDT and YYEEEE.

The rearrangement links TRBV6-1 to TRBJ2-7; D is ambiguous. The germline V gene encodes CDR1 MNHNS and CDR2 SASEGT. This CDR3 is built from 13 residues. The V and J ends lost 6 bases and 3 bases respectively, with 12 bases between them. The CDR3 loop is CASRTEEFYEQYF. The CDR3 DNA sequence: TGTGCCAGCAGGACCGAGGAATTCTACGAGCAGTACTTC.

The chain combines TRBV7-9 with TRBJ2-1; possible D gene TRBD1, 5 bases. Germline V gene data show CDR1 as SEHNR and CDR2 as FQNEAQ (reference sequence). V was pared by 1 base and J by 7 bases, with 14 bases between. This CDR3 spans 15 amino acids. CDR3 loop: CASSLEVLQGNEQFF. The CDR3, as DNA: TGTGCCAGCAGCTTAGAGGTCCTTCAGGGAAATGAGCAGTTCTTC.

About this clone itself: One end of the junction is discordant with germline, which a read error may explain. The chain is built from TRBV18 and TRBJ2-7; 7 positions agree with TRBD2. Germline V gives CDR1 KGHSH, CDR2 LQKENI. The CDR3 totals 13 residues. CDR3 sequence reads: CASSPRRELNRDF. Written as DNA, the CDR3 is TGTGCCAGCTCACCACGGCGGGAGTTAAATAGGGACTTC.

The chain is built from TRBV28 and TRBJ1-5, with a tentative D call TRBD1 (6 bases). V lost 8 bases to trimming and J lost 2 bases, with 13 bases between them. The CDR3 sequence is 14 residues long. The germline CDR1 and CDR2 sequences are MDHEN and SYDVKM. The CDR3, as DNA: TGTGCCAGCTCCCGACAGGAGCGCAATCAGCCCCAGCATTTT. Encoded protein: CASSRQERNQPQHF.

V is TRBV14 and J is TRBJ2-5; D is uncertain. The germline gives CDR1 SGHDN, CDR2 FVKESK. The germline V and J ends were trimmed by 0 bases and 1 base, with 6 bases remaining between them. This CDR3 spans 14 amino acids. The CDR3 sequence: CASSQEYTQETQYF. DNA of the CDR3: TGTGCCAGCAGCCAAGAGTACACCCAAGAGACCCAGTACTTC.

The chain recombines TRBV10-3 with TRBJ2-1; D remains ambiguous. The CDR3 sequence is 14 residues long. With 0 bases removed from V and 5 bases from J, the gap between germline ends came to 8 bases. Germline assignment: CDR1 ENHRY and CDR2 SYGVKD. For the CDR3, the DNA is TGTGCCATCAGTGAGTCGGGCGTCAACAATGAGCAGTTCTTC. Translating it yields CAISESGVNNEQFF.

This chain uses TRBV23-1 with TRBJ2-2; no clear D. TRBV23-1 is treated as an ORF (open reading frame) with a function not yet certain. The CDR3 is made up of 14 amino acids. V was trimmed by 3 bases and J by 1 base, leaving 6 bases between them. CDR3 DNA: TGCGCCAGCAGTCATCTCCTGAACACCGGGGAGCTGTTTTTT. Translation gives CASSHLLNTGELFF.

This chain connects TRBV2 to TRBJ2-1; no definite D call. This CDR3 region has 11 residues. The germline CDR1 and CDR2 sequences are SNHLY and FYNNEI. Trimming removed 6 bases at V and 8 bases at J, with 8 bases between. The CDR3 DNA reads TGTGCCAGCAGAGAGAGCTATGAGCAGTTCTTC. This encodes CASRESYEQFF.

The chain carries TRBV30 and TRBJ2-1, with 10 bases fitting TRBD2. This CDR3 is 15 amino acids long. Per the germline V gene, CDR1 is GTSNPN and CDR2 is SVGIG (reference sequence). V lost 0 bases to trimming and J lost 4 bases; unmatched junction nucleotides: 3. The CDR3 DNA sequence: TGTGCCTGGAGTGTGGGAGCGGGAGGGTACAATGAGCAGTTCTTC. This sequence encodes CAWSVGAGGYNEQFF. The whole variable domain, remainder taken from reference TRBV30 and TRBJ2-1, is SQTIHQWPATLVQPVGSPLSLECTVEGTSNPNLYWYRQAAGRGLQLLFYSVGIGQISSEVPQNLSASRPQDRQFILSSKKLLLSDSGFYLCAWSVGAGGYNEQFFGPGTRLTVL.

The chain is built from TRBV10-1 and TRBJ2-2; TRBD2 might be the D (7 bases). The V end was cut by 6 bases, the J end by 4 bases, with 27 bases between. Germline CDR1 and CDR2: WNHNN and SYGVQD (reference sequence). There are 19 residues in the CDR3. The CDR3 loop is CASSPLRGSGRSSTGELFF. The CDR3 bases are TGCGCCAGCAGCCCACTCAGGGGTAGCGGGCGGAGTAGCACCGGGGAGCTGTTTTTT.

The J gene is TRBJ2-3, the V gene TRBV4-1; tentative D call: TRBD1 (5 bases). Germline V CDR1 and CDR2: MGHRA, YSYEKL. This CDR3 is built from 16 residues. The ends were cut back, 1 base at V and 0 bases at J, with 11 bases in the middle. In nucleotides, the CDR3 is TGCGCCAGCAGCCAAGCAAGACAGACTAGCACAGATACGCAGTATTTT. Amino acids: CASSQARQTSTDTQYF.

Concerning this clone: One end of the junction fails to match germline, which may point to a read error. V and J are TRBV10-2 and TRBJ2-7; tentative D call: TRBD2 (5 bases). CDR3 length equals 14 residues. Germline V CDR1 and CDR2: WSHSY, SAAADI. This CDR3 is CASGEGRTTYEQYF. CDR3 sequence (DNA): TGCGCCAGCGGTGAGGGCCGAACCACCTACGAGCAGTACTTC.

The chain carries TRBV6-5 and TRBJ2-1; 12 nucleotides align to TRBD2. Per the germline V gene, CDR1 is MNHEY and CDR2 is SVGAGI. This CDR3 is 15 amino acids long. After removal of 7 bases from V and 7 bases from J, the junction contained 8 bases not matched to a gene. As DNA, the CDR3 is TGTGCCAGCATCCGGACTAGCGGGATCGGTAATGAGCAGTTCTTC. It encodes CASIRTSGIGNEQFF.

The chain carries TRBV28 and TRBJ1-4; 9 bases align to TRBD1. The V gene's germline CDR1 is MDHEN and CDR2 SYDVKM. The junction had 6 bases not matched to a gene; V was cut back by 5 bases and J by 8 bases. CDR3 size: 14 residues. CDR3 nucleotide sequence: TGTGCCAGCAGTCCGGGACAGGGTAGGGAAAAACTGTTTTTT. Translating it yields CASSPGQGREKLFF.

The chain recombines TRBV6-4 with TRBJ2-2, with D perhaps matching TRBD1 (6 bases). The CDR3 spans 16 residues. Germline V gives CDR1 MRHNA, CDR2 SNTAGT. V was trimmed by 5 bases and J by 4 bases, leaving 17 bases between them. DNA for the CDR3: TGTGCCAGCAGTTCACCGGACAGTTCCATCACCGGGGAGCTGTTTTTT. This translates into CASSSPDSSITGELFF.

The rearrangement uses TRBV29-1 and TRBJ2-5; TRBD2 aligns across 15 bases. With 5 bases clipped from V and 5 bases from J, the junction kept 6 bases outside the gene matches. Germline V gene data show CDR1 as SQVTM and CDR2 as ANQGSEA. This CDR3 comprises 15 residues. The CDR3 nucleotides are TGCAGCGTTAGGACTAGCGGGAGGGCTGTTGAGACCCAGTACTTC. Amino acids: CSVRTSGRAVETQYF.